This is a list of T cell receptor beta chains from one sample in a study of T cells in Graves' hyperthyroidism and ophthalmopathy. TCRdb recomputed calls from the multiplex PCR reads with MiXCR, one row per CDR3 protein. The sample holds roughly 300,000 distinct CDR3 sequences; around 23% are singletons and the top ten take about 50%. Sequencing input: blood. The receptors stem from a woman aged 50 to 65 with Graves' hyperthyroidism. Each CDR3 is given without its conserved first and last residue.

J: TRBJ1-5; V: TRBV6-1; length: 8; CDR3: ASSFPPQH
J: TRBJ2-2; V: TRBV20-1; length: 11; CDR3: SAKHPNTGELF
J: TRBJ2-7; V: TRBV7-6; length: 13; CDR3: ASSLAAGPTYEQY
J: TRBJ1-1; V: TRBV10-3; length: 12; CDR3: AISDPTGNTEAF
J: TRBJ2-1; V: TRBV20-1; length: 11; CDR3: SASRSGDNEQF
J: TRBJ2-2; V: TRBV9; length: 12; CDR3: ASSVGPGIGELF
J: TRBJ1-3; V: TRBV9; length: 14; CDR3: ASSVAGGDSGNTIY
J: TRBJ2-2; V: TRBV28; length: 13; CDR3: ASSDGGLNTGELF
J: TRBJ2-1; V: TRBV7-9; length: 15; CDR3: ASSLSMGERSYNEQF
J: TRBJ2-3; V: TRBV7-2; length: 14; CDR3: ASSLVGGSLGDTQY
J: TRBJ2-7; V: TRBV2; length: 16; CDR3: ASSDLAGTLGRVIEQY
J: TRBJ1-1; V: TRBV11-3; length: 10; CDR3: ASTGGQGPAF
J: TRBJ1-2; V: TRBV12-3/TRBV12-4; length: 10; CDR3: ASSRSNYGYT
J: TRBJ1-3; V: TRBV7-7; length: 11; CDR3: ASSSASGNTIY
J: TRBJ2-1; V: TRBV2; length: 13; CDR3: ASINSAALNNEQF
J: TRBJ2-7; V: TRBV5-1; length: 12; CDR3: ASSSGTGVHEQY
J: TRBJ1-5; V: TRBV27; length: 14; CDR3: ATRASLIFDNQPQH
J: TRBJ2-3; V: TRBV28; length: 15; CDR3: ASSFTWDREVSDTQY
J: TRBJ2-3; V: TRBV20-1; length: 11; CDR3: SARGLAGFQQY
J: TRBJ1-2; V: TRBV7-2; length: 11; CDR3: ASSLVHGDGYT
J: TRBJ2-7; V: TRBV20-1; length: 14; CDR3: SARDPTTGRNWEQY
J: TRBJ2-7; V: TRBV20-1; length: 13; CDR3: SARDWASVTYEQY
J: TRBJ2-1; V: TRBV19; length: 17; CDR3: ASTNRRVIAGDPYNEQF
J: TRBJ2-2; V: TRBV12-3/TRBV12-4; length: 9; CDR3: ASFNTGELF
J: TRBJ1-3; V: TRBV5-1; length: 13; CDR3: ASSLGRATGNTIY
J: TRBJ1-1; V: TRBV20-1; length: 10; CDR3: SARGLLTEAF
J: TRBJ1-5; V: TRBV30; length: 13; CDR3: AWSADRGSNQPQH
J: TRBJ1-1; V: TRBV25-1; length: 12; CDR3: ACSAYNGDTEAF
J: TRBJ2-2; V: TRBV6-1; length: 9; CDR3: ASASVWELF
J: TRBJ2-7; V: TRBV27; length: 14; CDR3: ASSAGLAGIAYEQY
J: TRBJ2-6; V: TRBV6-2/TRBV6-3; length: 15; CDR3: ASSETQWSSGANVLT
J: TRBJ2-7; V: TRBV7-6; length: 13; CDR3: ASSLEETSMVQQY
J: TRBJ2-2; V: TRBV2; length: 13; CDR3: ASSGQGANTGELF
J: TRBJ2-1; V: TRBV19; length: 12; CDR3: ASRPGLGKHEQF
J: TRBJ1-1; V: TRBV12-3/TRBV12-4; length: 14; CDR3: ASSPRGKGLLTEAF
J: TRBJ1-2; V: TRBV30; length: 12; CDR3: AGGGDRGPYGYT
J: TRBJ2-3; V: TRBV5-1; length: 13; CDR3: ASSLGSSGQVTQY
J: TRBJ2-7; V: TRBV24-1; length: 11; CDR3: ATSDGHLGEQY
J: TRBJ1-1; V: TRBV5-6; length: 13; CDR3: ASSPGGADDTEAF
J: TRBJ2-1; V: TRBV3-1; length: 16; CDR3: ASSHPRTSVSSYNEQF
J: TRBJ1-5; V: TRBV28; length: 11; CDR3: ALGVGDNQPQH
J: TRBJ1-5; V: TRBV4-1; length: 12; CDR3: ASSQESSDQPQH
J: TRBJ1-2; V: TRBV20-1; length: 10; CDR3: SASDNPGGYT